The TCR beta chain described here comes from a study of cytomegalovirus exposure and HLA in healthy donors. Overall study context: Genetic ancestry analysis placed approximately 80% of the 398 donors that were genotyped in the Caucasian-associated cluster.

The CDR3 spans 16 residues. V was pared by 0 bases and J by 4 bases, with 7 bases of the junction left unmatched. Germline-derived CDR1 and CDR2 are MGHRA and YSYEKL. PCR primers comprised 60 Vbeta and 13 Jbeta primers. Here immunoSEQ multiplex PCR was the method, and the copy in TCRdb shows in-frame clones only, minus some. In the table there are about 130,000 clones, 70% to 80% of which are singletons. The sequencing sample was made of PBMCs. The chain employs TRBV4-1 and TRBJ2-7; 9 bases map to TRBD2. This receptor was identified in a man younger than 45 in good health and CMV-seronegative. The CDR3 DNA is TGCGCCAGCAGCCAAGATCTACTAGCGGGTTTTTACGAGCAGTACTTC. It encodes CASSQDLLAGFYEQYF.